Each of the 2 T cell receptor beta chains below was sequenced from the same sample in a study of blood T cell repertoires in COVID-19. The table came from immunoSEQ multiplex PCR; TCRdb's copy has only in-frame clones and leaves some out. The sample lists fewer than 350,000 clones; approximately 92% were seen once. Sequenced input: peripheral blood. These receptors came from a woman between 25 and 40 years old with COVID-19, enrolled during active disease.

The chain joins TRBV11-2 to TRBJ1-2; TRBD1 is a possible D gene (6 bases). V was clipped by 1 base and J by 4 bases, with 10 bases between them. The CDR3 has 14 residues. CDR1 SGHAT and CDR2 FQNNGV come from the germline V gene. The DNA of the CDR3 is TGTGCCAGCAGCTTAGGACAGGCAGGCTATGGCTACACCTTC. Encoded protein: CASSLGQAGYGYTF.

The chain is built from TRBV4-3 and TRBJ1-2; 9 bases line up with TRBD1. Germline CDR1 LGHNA, CDR2 YSLEER. This CDR3 has 16 residues. With 0 bases clipped from V and 4 bases from J, the junction kept 6 bases outside the gene matches. CDR3: CASSQDQGTGLYGYTF. As DNA, the CDR3 is TGCGCCAGCAGCCAAGATCAAGGGACAGGGCTCTATGGCTACACCTTC.